The T cell receptor beta chain under discussion was sequenced for a study of T cells expressing NK-cell markers. Germline values: CDR1 LNHNV, CDR2 YYDKDF (reference sequence). The CDR3 contains 15 residues. TCRdb reprocessed the 5' RACE reads and reports one entry per CDR3 protein, with no DNA. With about 460,000 distinct CDR3 sequences in the sample, the ten largest clones hold over 1.1%. This TCR came from a woman aged 45 to 65 in good health. The sequenced material came from blood T cells: a sorted CD56 or NKG2C T cell subset, CD4+ or CD8+ T cells, or bulk PBMC T cells (not recorded which). The chain combines TRBV15 with TRBJ2-1; TCRdb's assignment of TRBD1 cannot be checked, as there is no DNA. CDR3 residues: CATSSGDLPSNEQFF.